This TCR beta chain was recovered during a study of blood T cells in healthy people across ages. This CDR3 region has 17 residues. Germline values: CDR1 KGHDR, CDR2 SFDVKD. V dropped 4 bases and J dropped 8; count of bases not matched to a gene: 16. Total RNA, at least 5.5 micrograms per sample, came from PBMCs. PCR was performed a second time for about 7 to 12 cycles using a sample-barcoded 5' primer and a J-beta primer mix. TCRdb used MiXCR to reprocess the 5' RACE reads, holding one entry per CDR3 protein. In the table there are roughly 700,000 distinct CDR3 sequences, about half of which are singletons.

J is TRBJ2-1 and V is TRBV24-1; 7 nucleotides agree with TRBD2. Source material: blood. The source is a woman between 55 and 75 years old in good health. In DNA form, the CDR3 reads TGTGCCACCAGTGAACCCAGACGGGGGACTACTGGCGATGAGCAGTTCTTC. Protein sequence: CATSEPRRGTTGDEQFF.